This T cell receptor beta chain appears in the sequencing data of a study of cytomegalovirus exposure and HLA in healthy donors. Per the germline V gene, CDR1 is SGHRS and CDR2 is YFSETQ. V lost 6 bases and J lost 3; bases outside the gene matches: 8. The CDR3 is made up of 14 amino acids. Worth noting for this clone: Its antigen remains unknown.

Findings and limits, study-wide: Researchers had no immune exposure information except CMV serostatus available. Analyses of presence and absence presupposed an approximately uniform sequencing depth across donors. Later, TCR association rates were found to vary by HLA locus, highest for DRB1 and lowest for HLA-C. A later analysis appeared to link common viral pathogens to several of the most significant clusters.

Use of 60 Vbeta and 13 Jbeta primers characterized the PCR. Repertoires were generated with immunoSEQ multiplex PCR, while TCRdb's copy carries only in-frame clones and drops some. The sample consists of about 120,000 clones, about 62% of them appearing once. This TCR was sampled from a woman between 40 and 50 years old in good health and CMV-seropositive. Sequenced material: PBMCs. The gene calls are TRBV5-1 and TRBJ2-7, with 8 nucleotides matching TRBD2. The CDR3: CASTPAGEIYEQYF. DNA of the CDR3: TGCGCCAGCACCCCAGCGGGAGAGATCTACGAGCAGTACTTC.